Detailed here is one T cell receptor beta chain. Its matching antigen is unknown. This sample is part of a study of cytomegalovirus exposure and HLA in healthy donors. For the study at large: From HLA-typed donors, an early data release held about 85 million unique TCRs.

CDR3 length: 15 residues. Between the trimmed V and J ends, which lost 3 bases and 1 base, there was a span of 7 bases. Germline-derived CDR1 and CDR2 are SGHVS and FNYEAQ. Study results and limitations: Later analysis indicated greater clonal expansion among HLA-associated TCR beta chains than among equally common other chains. Earlier results showed most TCR beta V segments being productive about 87% or about 30% of the time. The study carried out a later analysis of TCR beta sequences. It associated 16,951 of them with specific HLA alleles at a false discovery rate of 0.05.

Both 60 Vbeta primers and 13 Jbeta primers went into the PCR. Some clones are missing from TCRdb's copy, which holds only in-frame ones; the method was immunoSEQ multiplex PCR. The data show 150,000 to 170,000 clones, roughly 75% seen once. The TCR originated in a man younger than 30 in good health and CMV-seronegative. This chain joins TRBV7-6 and TRBJ2-6, with no clear D. The specimen was PBMCs. The CDR3 loop reads CASSLFTSGANVLTF. CDR3 in DNA: TGTGCCAGCAGCTTGTTTACATCTGGGGCCAACGTCCTGACTTTC.